This T cell receptor (beta chain) was obtained from a study of blood T cell repertoires in COVID-19. How the authors handled the data: Reference gene primers were amplified, and this amplification served to estimate nucleated cell counts. Generated by immunoSEQ multiplex PCR, the TCRdb table keeps only in-frame clones and is missing some. V, J and clone size are those of that table, while D and trimming were read from the DNA. Of 150,000 or so clones in the sample, over 70% were seen once. The germline V gene encodes CDR1 SGHTS and CDR2 YDEGEE. The CDR3 length is 16 residues. Trimming cost V 3 bases and J 5 bases; bases outside gene matches: 13. This clone was counted once.

Material: peripheral blood. The TCR sequence derives from a man of 80 years or more with acute or convalescent COVID-19. The gene calls are TRBV5-8 and TRBJ1-2, with 7 bases identical to TRBD1. The CDR3 here is CASSSRVDKGAYGYTF. As DNA, the CDR3 is TGTGCCAGCAGCTCGAGAGTGGACAAGGGGGCTTATGGCTACACCTTC. The entire variable domain, with the rest obtained from reference TRBV5-8 and TRBJ1-2, is as follows: EAGVTQSPTHLIKTRGQQATLRCSPISGHTSVYWYQQALGLGLQFLLWYDEGEERNRGNFPPRFSGRQFPNYSSELNVNALELEDSALYLCASSSRVDKGAYGYTFGSGTRLTVV.